The 21 T cell receptor beta chains below come from one sample, sequenced in a study of T cell responses to AZD1222 COVID-19 vaccine. This table comes from immunoSEQ multiplex PCR, and its TCRdb copy is limited to in-frame clones, with some not included. This sample has 150,000 to 180,000 clones, with over 85% found just once. Sequences were derived from peripheral blood, sampled on day 0 of AZD1222 vaccination. These receptors all stem from an adult in good health.

The chain combines TRBV7-9 with TRBJ2-7; D uncertain. This CDR3 contains 16 residues. V lost 5 bases and J lost 6, with 23 bases in between. Per the germline V gene, CDR1 is SEHNR and CDR2 is FQNEAQ (reference sequence). The CDR3 is CASSPRGRASYSEQYF. CDR3 in DNA: TGTGCCAGCAGCCCACGTGGTAGGGCGTCCTACTCCGAGCAGTACTTC.

The CDR3 nucleotides are TGTGCCAGCGTGGGAACAGGGTGGACTGAAGCTTTCTTT. It yields the protein CASVGTGWTEAFF. The V and J genes are TRBV7-3 and TRBJ1-1; a weak D match, TRBD1 (6 bases). The CDR3 sequence is 13 residues long. Germline-derived CDR1 and CDR2 are SGHTA and FQGTGA. The germline V and J ends were trimmed by 8 bases and 5 bases, with 15 bases remaining between them.

This chain uses TRBV3-1 (or the pseudogene TRBV3-2) with TRBJ2-7; D gene uncertain. V lost 4 bases and J lost 3, with 10 bases in between. CDR3 size: 13 residues. Germline CDR1 LGHDT, CDR2 YNNKEL (reference sequence). The CDR3 sequence is CASSPGRRYEQYF. The CDR3 DNA follows: TGTGCCAGCAGCCCGGGCAGACGCTACGAGCAGTACTTC.

The chain uses TRBV29-1 and TRBJ1-2; possible D gene TRBD1, 6 bases. The germline V and J ends were trimmed by 5 bases and 4 bases, with 17 bases remaining between them. The CDR3 has 14 amino acids. The V gene's germline CDR1 is SQVTM and CDR2 ANQGSEA. The CDR3 sequence is CSVLLDSSFYGYTF. The CDR3 coding sequence is TGCAGCGTTCTTTTGGACAGCAGTTTCTATGGCTACACCTTC.

The chain recombines TRBV5-1 with TRBJ1-1; D gene unclear. The V gene's germline CDR1 is SGHRS and CDR2 YFSETQ. The CDR3 totals 16 residues. The V and J ends lost 2 bases and 3 bases respectively, with 17 bases between them. CDR3: CASSFGGRALDTEAFF. The CDR3 DNA reads TGCGCCAGCAGCTTCGGCGGACGGGCCTTGGACACTGAAGCTTTCTTT.

This clone was observed once. The CDR3 protein is CASSLQGASDYGYTF. The CDR3 bases are TGCGCCAGCAGCTTACAGGGGGCATCGGACTATGGCTACACCTTC. The genes are TRBV5-1 and TRBJ1-2; 9 bases map to TRBD1. Looked up from germline, CDR1 is SGHRS and CDR2 is YFSETQ. This CDR3 has 15 amino acids. With 2 bases clipped from V and 3 bases from J, the junction kept 5 bases outside the gene matches.

This clone showed up just once. The V gene is TRBV5-1, the J gene TRBJ2-1; no reliable D call. This CDR3 contains 13 residues. V was shortened by 5 bases and J by 3 bases, with 9 bases between the two germline ends. Germline lookup yields CDR1 SGHRS and CDR2 YFSETQ. DNA for the CDR3: TGCGCCAGCAGGGACGTAGGCTACAATGAGCAGTTCTTC. Protein product: CASRDVGYNEQFF.

This clone was detected only once. The V gene is TRBV7-6, the J gene TRBJ2-5; D may be TRBD1 or TRBD2 (5 bases each). Germline-derived CDR1 and CDR2 are SGHVS and FNYEAQ. This CDR3 region has 16 residues. V lost 3 bases and J lost 2, with 16 bases in between. The CDR3 here is CASSFTLRGPQETQYF. Written as DNA, the CDR3 is TGTGCCAGCAGCTTTACCCTCCGGGGCCCACAAGAGACCCAGTACTTC.

The chain links TRBV6-1 to TRBJ1-6, with 7 nucleotides matching TRBD1. Germline trimming cut 4 bases from V and 18 bases from J; bases unmatched to any gene: 6. The CDR3 totals 11 residues. Germline CDR1 and CDR2: MNHNS and SASEGT. The CDR3: CASSVTGKAHF. In DNA, the CDR3 is TGTGCCAGCAGTGTGACAGGGAAGGCCCACTTT.

The chain has TRBV5-1 and TRBJ1-4; D ambiguous. Trimming cost V 3 bases and J 0 bases, with 6 bases left between them. Per germline, CDR1 SGHRS and CDR2 YFSETQ. The CDR3 has 14 residues. The CDR3 nucleotides are TGCGCCAGCAGCTCCGGCCCAACTAATGAAAAACTGTTTTTT. Its translation: CASSSGPTNEKLFF.

This clone has only one observation. The chain joins TRBV6-5 to TRBJ2-5, with D unclear. V dropped 2 bases and J dropped 9 bases, with 10 bases sitting between them. CDR3 length: 12 residues. The germline V gene has CDR1 MNHEY and CDR2 SVGAGI. CDR3 sequence (DNA): TGTGCCAGCAGTTACGCCGTCGGACCCCAGTACTTC. Its protein product is CASSYAVGPQYF.

The genes are TRBV4-2 and TRBJ2-7; D is perhaps TRBD1 or TRBD2 (5 bases each). CDR1 is LGHNA and CDR2 is YNFKEQ in the germline V gene. The germline V and J ends were trimmed by 4 bases and 2 bases, with 15 bases remaining between them. CDR3 size: 15 residues. This chain's CDR3 is CASSLRRDGTYEQYF. DNA for the CDR3: TGTGCCAGCAGCCTCCGCCGGGACGGGACCTACGAGCAGTACTTC.

This clone came up once. DNA for the CDR3: TGTGCCTGGAGTGTAGCTGTGCAAGGACGCGGCTACACCTTC. Encoded protein: CAWSVAVQGRGYTF. This chain connects TRBV30 to TRBJ1-2; D call uncertain. The CDR3 consists of 14 residues. Trimming took off 0 bases at V and 8 bases at J, with 16 bases between the two ends. Germline V lookup: CDR1 GTSNPN, CDR2 SVGIG (reference sequence). Complete variable domain (other parts from reference TRBV30 and TRBJ1-2): SQTIHQWPATLVQPVGSPLSLECTVEGTSNPNLYWYRQAAGRGLQLLFYSVGIGQISSEVPQNLSASRPQDRQFILSSKKLLLSDSGFYLCAWSVAVQGRGYTFGSGTRLTVV.

This clone was seen only once. The rearrangement uses TRBV7-2 and TRBJ1-6; weak D call: TRBD1 (6 bases). Trimming removed 5 bases at V and 0 bases at J, with 11 bases between. Germline loops: CDR1 SGHTA, CDR2 FQGNSA. There are 16 residues in the CDR3. CDR3 in DNA: TGTGCCAGCAGCCGTCAGGGGAGCTCCTATAATTCACCCCTCCACTTT. Its protein product is CASSRQGSSYNSPLHF.

This chain uses TRBV7-8 with TRBJ1-5; D may be TRBD1 (5 bases). The CDR3 contains 18 residues. The germline V and J ends were trimmed by 3 bases and 3 bases, with 21 bases remaining between them. Germline CDR1 reads SGHVS; CDR2 reads FQNEAQ. In nucleotides, the CDR3 is TGTGCCAGCAGCTTGGGGGGGAGGACTACCCGCAACAATCAGCCCCAGCATTTT. Translated, it gives CASSLGGRTTRNNQPQHF. The full variable domain, in which reference TRBV7-8 and TRBJ1-5 provide the parts outside the CDR3, is GAGVSQSPRYKVAKRGQDVALRCDPISGHVSLFWYQQALGQGPEFLTYFQNEAQLDKSGLPSDRFFAERPEGSVSTLKIQRTQQEDSAVYLCASSLGGRTTRNNQPQHFGDGTRLSIL.

CDR3 sequence: CASSLLGRPNTGELFF. CDR3 coding DNA: TGTGCCAGCAGCTTACTGGGACGACCCAACACCGGGGAGCTGTTTTTT. This chain connects TRBV7-8 to TRBJ2-2, with D perhaps being TRBD1 or TRBD2 (5 bases each). V was pared by 2 bases and J by 2 bases, with 12 bases between. Germline-derived CDR1 and CDR2 are SGHVS and FQNEAQ. The CDR3 spans 16 residues.

The V gene is TRBV6-1, the J gene TRBJ2-7, with D tentatively TRBD1 or TRBD2 (5 bases each). Trimming took 4 bases from V and 2 from J, leaving 18 bases between them. In germline, CDR1 is MNHNS, CDR2 SASEGT. The CDR3 is 16 amino acids. The CDR3 here is CASSVHPPGRTYEQYF. In DNA, the CDR3 is TGTGCCAGCAGTGTCCACCCTCCGGGACGGACCTACGAGCAGTACTTC.

This clone has only one observation. V is TRBV29-1 and J is TRBJ2-2, with D unresolved. The length of the CDR3 is 15 residues. From germline, CDR1 is SQVTM and CDR2 ANQGSEA. V lost 4 bases, J lost 6 bases, and 18 bases lay in between. CDR3 sequence (DNA): TGCAGCGTTGTCGTGGGGATGAACGTCGCCGGGGAGCTGTTTTTT. This codes for CSVVVGMNVAGELFF.

The chain employs TRBV7-3 and TRBJ1-1, with D unclear. The CDR3 is made up of 15 amino acids. Germline values: CDR1 SGHTA, CDR2 FQGTGA. V lost 0 bases, J lost 2 bases, and 10 bases lay in between. The CDR3 loop is CASSLTGQSNTEAFF. DNA of the CDR3: TGTGCCAGCAGCTTAACCGGTCAATCTAACACTGAAGCTTTCTTT.

The chain combines TRBV6-2 or TRBV6-3 with TRBJ1-5; no definite D call. Germline V lookup: CDR1 MNHEY, CDR2 SVGEGT. The length of the CDR3 is 15 residues. The ends were cut back, 2 bases at V and 3 bases at J, with 11 bases in the middle. CDR3 in amino acids: CASSYGTRYNQPQHF. CDR3 bases: TGTGCCAGCAGTTACGGCACCCGTTACAATCAGCCCCAGCATTTT.

The rearrangement links TRBV5-5 to TRBJ1-2; perhaps TRBD1 as D (6 bases). Germline values: CDR1 SGHKS, CDR2 YYEKEE (reference sequence). The CDR3 sequence is 15 residues long. V lost 4 bases, J lost 4 bases, and 17 bases lay in between. The CDR3 coding sequence is TGTGCCAGCAGCCCCCAGGGGCGAGAAATCTATGGCTACACCTTC. Encoded protein: CASSPQGREIYGYTF.